This paragraph covers one TCR beta chain sequence. Its specificity is not known. This sample is drawn from a study of regulatory T cells in long-lasting Graves disease. Points from the study as a whole: Public clonotype sharing was higher in persistent than newly diagnosed patients.

HTBI primers from iRepertoire and Arm-PCR of CDR3 regions yielded the TCR beta libraries. TCRdb recomputed calls from the multiplex PCR reads with MiXCR, one row per CDR3 protein. The sample comprises a few hundred thousand distinct CDR3 sequences, 12% of which are singletons, and 15% to 20% rests with the top ten. Time point noted: newly diagnosed GD, antithyroid drugs for less than 3 months. RNA from PBMCs was the source of the TCR library. The CDR3 is 15 residues long. V lost 6 bases and J lost 1; bases outside the gene matches: 7. CDR1 is LNHDA and CDR2 is SQIVND in the germline V gene (reference sequence). Another study also made use of these data, one on T cells in Graves' hyperthyroidism and ophthalmopathy.

The sequence was obtained from a woman younger than 35 with Graves disease. V is TRBV19 and J is TRBJ2-7; 9 bases are shared with TRBD1. This specimen consisted of peripheral blood mononuclear cells (PBMCs), obtained at new diagnosis, from a patient treated with antithyroid drugs. The CDR3 coding sequence is TGTGCCAGTAGGCAACCGGGACAGGGATCCTACGAGCAGTACTTC. Translation gives CASRQPGQGSYEQYF.